This entry features one T cell receptor (beta chain) sequence. Its antigen is unknown. No clone much larger than this one lies a single base away; base qualities are absent. These data come from a study of response to subunit inactivated influenza vaccine (dated by TCRdb to 2016 to 2019). Study-level background: Deep quantitative T cell receptor repertoire profiling was used in the study to track responses to a trivalent subunit inactivated influenza vaccine.

The library was generated by RT-PCR. Sequencing took place on an Illumina HiSeq 2500. Using fastp trimming at Q25 and MiXCR clonotype assembly, TCRdb reanalyzed the public sequencing data and kept in-frame beta chains. All rows with the same CDR3 protein become a single entry with the most common DNA and genes. This sample holds approximately 300,000 distinct CDR3 sequences; roughly 20% were observed only once. The ten top clones hold over 9% of the sample. Summary of the overall study and its limitations: According to the authors, only a limited number of new T cells may be recruited by each seasonal influenza vaccination.

For CDR1 and CDR2, the germline V gene lists SGDLS and YYNGEE. The CDR3 has 17 amino acids, counting the end cysteine and phenylalanine. Kept here is only the CDR3 DNA, which spans 51 bases and is read in frame from base 1. Germline trimming amounts to 4 bases on V and 5 bases on J, with 6 as the count of junction bases outside the gene matches. The source is a man aged 50-75 years who received an inactivated influenza vaccine. Donor details come from another sample of the same person, matched by shared clones. The rearranged segments are TRBV9 and TRBJ2-2, with TRBD2 matching 15 junction bases. This material consisted of PBMCs from blood, taken about 20 months after vaccination. The CDR3 here reads CASSLRTSGRVTGELFF. The DNA sequence is TGTGCCAGCAGCCTCCGGACTAGCGGGAGGGTGACCGGGGAGCTGTTTTTT.